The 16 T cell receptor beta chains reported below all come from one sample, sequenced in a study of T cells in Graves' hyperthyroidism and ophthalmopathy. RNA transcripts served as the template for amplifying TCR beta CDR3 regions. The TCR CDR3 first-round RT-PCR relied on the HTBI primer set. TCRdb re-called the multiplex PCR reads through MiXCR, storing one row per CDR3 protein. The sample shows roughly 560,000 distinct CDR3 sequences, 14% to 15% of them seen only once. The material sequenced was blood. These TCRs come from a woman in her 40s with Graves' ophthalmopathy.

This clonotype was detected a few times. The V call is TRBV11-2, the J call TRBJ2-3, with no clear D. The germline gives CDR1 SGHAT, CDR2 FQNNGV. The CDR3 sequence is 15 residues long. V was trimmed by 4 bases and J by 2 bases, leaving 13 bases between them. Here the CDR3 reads CASSSLLGYTDTQYF. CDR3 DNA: TGTGCCAGCAGCTCGTTATTAGGGTACACAGATACGCAGTATTTT.

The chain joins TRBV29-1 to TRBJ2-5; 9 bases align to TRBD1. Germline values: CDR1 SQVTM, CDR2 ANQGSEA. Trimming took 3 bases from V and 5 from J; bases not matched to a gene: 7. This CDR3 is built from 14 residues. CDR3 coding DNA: TGCAGCGTTGACTGGGGGACAGGGTACGAGACCCAGTACTTC. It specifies CSVDWGTGYETQYF.

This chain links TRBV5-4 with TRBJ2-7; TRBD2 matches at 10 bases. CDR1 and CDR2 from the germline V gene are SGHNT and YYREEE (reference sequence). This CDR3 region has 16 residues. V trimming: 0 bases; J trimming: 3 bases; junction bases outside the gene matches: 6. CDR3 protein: CASSLGLAGDRYEQYF. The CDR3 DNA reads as TGTGCCAGCAGCTTGGGACTAGCGGGTGACCGCTACGAGCAGTACTTC.

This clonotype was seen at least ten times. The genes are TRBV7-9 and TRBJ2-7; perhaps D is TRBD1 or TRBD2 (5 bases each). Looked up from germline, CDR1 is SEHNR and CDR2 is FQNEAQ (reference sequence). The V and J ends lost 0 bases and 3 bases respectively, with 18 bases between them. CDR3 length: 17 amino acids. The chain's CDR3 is CASSLATGAQMGYEQYF. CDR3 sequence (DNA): TGTGCCAGCAGCTTAGCCACCGGGGCTCAAATGGGCTACGAGCAGTACTTC.

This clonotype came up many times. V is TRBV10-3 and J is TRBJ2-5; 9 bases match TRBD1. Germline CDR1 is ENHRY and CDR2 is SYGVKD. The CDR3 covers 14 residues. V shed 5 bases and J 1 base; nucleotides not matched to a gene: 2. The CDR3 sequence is CAISKTGGQETQYF. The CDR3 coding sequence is TGTGCCATCAGTAAGACAGGGGGCCAAGAGACCCAGTACTTC.

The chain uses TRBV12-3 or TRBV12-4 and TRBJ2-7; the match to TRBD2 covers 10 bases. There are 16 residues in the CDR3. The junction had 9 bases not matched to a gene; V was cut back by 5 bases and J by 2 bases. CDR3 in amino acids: CASSPYGTSEPYEQYF. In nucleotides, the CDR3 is TGTGCCAGCAGTCCGTACGGGACTAGCGAGCCCTACGAGCAGTACTTC.

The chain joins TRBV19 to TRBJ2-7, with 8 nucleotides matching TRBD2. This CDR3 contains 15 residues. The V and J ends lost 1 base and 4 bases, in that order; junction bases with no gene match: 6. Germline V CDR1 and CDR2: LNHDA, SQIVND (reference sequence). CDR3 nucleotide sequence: TGTGCCAGTAGTATAGGAAGCGGGAGAGATTACGAGCAGTACTTC. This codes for CASSIGSGRDYEQYF.

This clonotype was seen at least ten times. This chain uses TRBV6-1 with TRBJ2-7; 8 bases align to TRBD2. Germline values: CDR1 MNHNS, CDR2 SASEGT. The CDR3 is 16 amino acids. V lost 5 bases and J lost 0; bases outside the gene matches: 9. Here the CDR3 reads CASSLSSGLSSYEQYF. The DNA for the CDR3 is TGTGCCAGCAGTCTATCTAGCGGGCTTAGCTCCTACGAGCAGTACTTC.

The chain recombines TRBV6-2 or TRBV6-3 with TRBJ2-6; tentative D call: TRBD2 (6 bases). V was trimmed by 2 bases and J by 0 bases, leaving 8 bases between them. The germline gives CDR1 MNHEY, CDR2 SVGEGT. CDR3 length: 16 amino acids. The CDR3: CASSYGGFSGANVLTF. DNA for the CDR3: TGTGCCAGCAGTTACGGGGGGTTCTCTGGGGCCAACGTCCTGACTTTC.

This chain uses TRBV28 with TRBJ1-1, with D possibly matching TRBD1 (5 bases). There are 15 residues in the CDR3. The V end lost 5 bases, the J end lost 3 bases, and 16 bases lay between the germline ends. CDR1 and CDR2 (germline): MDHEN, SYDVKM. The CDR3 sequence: CASSPLGGRHTEAFF. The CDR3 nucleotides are TGTGCCAGCAGTCCCCTCGGGGGGAGGCACACTGAAGCTTTCTTT.

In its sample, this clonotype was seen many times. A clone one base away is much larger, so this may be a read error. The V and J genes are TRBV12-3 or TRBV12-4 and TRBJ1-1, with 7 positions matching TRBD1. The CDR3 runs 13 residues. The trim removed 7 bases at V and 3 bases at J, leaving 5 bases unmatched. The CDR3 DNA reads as TGTGCCAGCACCTTAGACAGGGACACTGAAGCTTTCTTT. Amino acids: CASTLDRDTEAFF.

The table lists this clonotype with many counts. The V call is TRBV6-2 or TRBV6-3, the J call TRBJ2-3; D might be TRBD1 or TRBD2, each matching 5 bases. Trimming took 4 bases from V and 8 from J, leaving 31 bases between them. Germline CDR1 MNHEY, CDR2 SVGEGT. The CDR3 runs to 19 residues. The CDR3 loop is CASSWDPRTRTEWGSTQYF. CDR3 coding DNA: TGTGCCAGCAGTTGGGATCCGCGGACTCGCACGGAGTGGGGGAGTACGCAGTATTTT.

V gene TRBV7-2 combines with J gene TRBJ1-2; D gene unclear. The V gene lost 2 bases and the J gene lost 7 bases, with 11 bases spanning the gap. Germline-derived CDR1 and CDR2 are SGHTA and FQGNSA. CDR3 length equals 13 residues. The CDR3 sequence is CASSLSPWGGYTF. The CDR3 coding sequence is TGTGCCAGCAGCTTATCCCCCTGGGGTGGCTACACCTTC. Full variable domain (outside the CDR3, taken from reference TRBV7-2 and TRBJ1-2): GAGVSQSPSNKVTEKGKDVELRCDPISGHTALYWYRQSLGQGLEFLIYFQGNSAPDKSGLPSDRFSAERTGGSVSTLTIQRTQQEDSAVYLCASSLSPWGGYTFGSGTRLTVV.

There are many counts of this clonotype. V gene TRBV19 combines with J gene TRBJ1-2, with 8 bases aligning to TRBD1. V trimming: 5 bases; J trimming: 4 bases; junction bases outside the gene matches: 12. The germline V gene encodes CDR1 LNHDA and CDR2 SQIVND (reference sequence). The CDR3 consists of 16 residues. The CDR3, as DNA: TGTGCCAGTAGTCCCAACCTCGGACAGGGTGTCTATGGCTACACCTTC. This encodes CASSPNLGQGVYGYTF. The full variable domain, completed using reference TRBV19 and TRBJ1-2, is DGGITQSPKYLFRKEGQNVTLSCEQNLNHDAMYWYRQDPGQGLRLIYYSQIVNDFQKGDIAEGYSVSREKKESFPLTVTSAQKNPTAFYLCASSPNLGQGVYGYTFGSGTRLTVV.

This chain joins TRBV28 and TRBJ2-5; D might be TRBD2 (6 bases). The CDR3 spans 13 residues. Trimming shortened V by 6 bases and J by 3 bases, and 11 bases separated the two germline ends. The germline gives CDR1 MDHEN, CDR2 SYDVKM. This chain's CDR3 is CASRTAGKETQYF. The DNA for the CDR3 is TGTGCCAGCAGGACGGCGGGGAAAGAGACCCAGTACTTC.

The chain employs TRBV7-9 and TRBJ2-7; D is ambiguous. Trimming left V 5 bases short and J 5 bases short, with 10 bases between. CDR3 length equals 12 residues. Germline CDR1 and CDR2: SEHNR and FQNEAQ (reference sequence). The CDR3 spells CASSPLRHEQYF. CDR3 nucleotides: TGTGCCAGCAGCCCTCTCCGCCACGAGCAGTACTTC. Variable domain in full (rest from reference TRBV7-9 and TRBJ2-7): DTGVSQNPRHKITKRGQNVTFRCDPISEHNRLYWYRQTLGQGPEFLTYFQNEAQLEKSRLLSDRFSAERPKGSFSTLEIQRTEQGDSAMYLCASSPLRHEQYFGPGTRLTVT.